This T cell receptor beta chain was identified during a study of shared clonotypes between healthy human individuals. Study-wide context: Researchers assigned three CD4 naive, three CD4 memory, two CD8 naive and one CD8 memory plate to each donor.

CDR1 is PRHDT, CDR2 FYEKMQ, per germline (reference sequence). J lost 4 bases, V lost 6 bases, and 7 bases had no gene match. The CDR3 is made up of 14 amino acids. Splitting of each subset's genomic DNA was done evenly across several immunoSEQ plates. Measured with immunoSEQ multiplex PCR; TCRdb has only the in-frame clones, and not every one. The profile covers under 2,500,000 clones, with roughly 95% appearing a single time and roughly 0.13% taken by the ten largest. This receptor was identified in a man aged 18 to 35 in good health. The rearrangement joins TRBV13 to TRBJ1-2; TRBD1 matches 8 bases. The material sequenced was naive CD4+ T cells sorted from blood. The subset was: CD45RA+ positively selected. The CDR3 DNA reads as TGTGCCAGCAGGCCTAGACAGGGGCTCTATGGCTACACCTTC. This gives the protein CASRPRQGLYGYTF.